The present TCR beta chain was sequenced within a study of cytomegalovirus exposure and HLA in healthy donors. Turning to the study itself: Approximately 81% of 300 to 450 genotyped donors fell in the Caucasian-associated ancestry cluster.

Note on this clone: Its antigen is not known.

Study results and limitations: Researchers catalogued roughly 150 TCR beta chains as cytomegalovirus-associated.

The PCR had 60 Vbeta and 13 Jbeta primers. Under the authors' procedure: The count from a later analysis was about 80 million unique TCR beta chains, some 12 million of them shared. Using immunoSEQ multiplex PCR, the repertoire was profiled, and TCRdb retains in-frame clones only, with some absent. For V, J and clone size, that table is used; D and trimming come from the DNA. The table lists under 35,000 clones, approximately 61% of them singletons, with around 23% in the top ten. The sequence was obtained from a man between 50 and 59 years old in good health and CMV-seropositive. The sample consisted of PBMCs.

The DNA for the CDR3 is TGCAGCGCTTTCGGGGGGGACAGGGGATACGAGCAGTACTTC. It encodes CSAFGGDRGYEQYF. The chain has TRBV29-1 and TRBJ2-7; 10 nucleotides agree with TRBD1. The length of the CDR3 is 14 residues. The germline CDR1 and CDR2 sequences are SQVTM and ANQGSEA. With V trimmed by 7 bases and J by 4 bases, 10 bases remained unmatched.